Sequencing of this TCR beta chain was carried out in a study of blood T cell repertoires in COVID-19. Study in general: Samples came from the United States, Italy and Spain, spanning acute and convalescent COVID-19. T cells, B-cell-depleted T cells, or PBMCs supplied cDNA or gDNA.

V was cut by 2 bases and J by 3 bases, with 7 bases left in between. The CDR3 totals 13 residues. The germline CDR1 and CDR2 sequences are SNHLY and FYNNEI. As processed by the authors: Counts of nucleated cells, estimated from reference gene primer amplification, were obtained. Clones were read by immunoSEQ multiplex PCR, and TCRdb kept only the in-frame ones, dropping some. V, J and clone size are taken as reported in that table, and D and trimming were inferred from the DNA itself. Of 120,000 or so clones in the sample, about 80% were seen once. The clonotype was recovered from a human donor in a cohort sampled during active COVID-19. The chain joins TRBV2 to TRBJ1-2; possible D gene TRBD1, 5 bases. Sequencing used peripheral blood. Here the CDR3 reads CASSEFRDYGYTF. CDR3 DNA: TGTGCCAGCAGTGAATTCAGGGACTATGGCTACACCTTC.